This T cell receptor (beta chain) was sequenced during a study of OX40 agonist ivuxolimab in advanced cancers. Points on this clone: Its antigen is undetermined.

Study-wide results and limits: Some of the nonresponding patients also showed low levels of normalized T-cell clonal expansion. Among T cells, CD8+ cells averaged more expanded clones than CD4+ cells.

Losses at the gene ends were 3 bases for V and 3 bases for J; bases not matched to a gene: 2. There are 14 residues in the CDR3. Germline V gives CDR1 SGHNT, CDR2 YENEEA. This table comes from immunoSEQ multiplex PCR, and its TCRdb copy is limited to in-frame clones, with some not included. The sample yields 100,000 to 150,000 clones, approximately 94% seen once. The specimen was CD4+ or CD8+ T cells sorted from blood, collected in a trial of the OX40 agonist ivuxolimab. The sequence derives from an adult with an advanced solid tumor such as melanoma, head and neck, liver or kidney cancer. The chain employs TRBV11-3 and TRBJ2-7, with 10 positions matching TRBD2. For the CDR3, the DNA is TGTGCCAGCAGCTTGCTAGCGGGGGACTACGAGCAGTACTTC. As protein: CASSLLAGDYEQYF. Drawing the rest from reference TRBV11-3 and TRBJ2-7, the complete variable domain is EAGVVQSPRYKIIEKKQPVAFWCNPISGHNTLYWYLQNLGQGPELLIRYENEEAVDDSQLPKDRFSAERLKGVDSTLKIQPAELGDSAVYLCASSLLAGDYEQYFGPGTRLTVT.